Each of the 25 T cell receptor beta chains below was sequenced from the same sample in a study of blood T cell repertoires in COVID-19. The protocol was immunoSEQ multiplex PCR, while the TCRdb copy is restricted to in-frame clones and leaves out a portion. The sample has about 260,000 clones; 83% are singletons. Sequenced sample: peripheral blood. The receptors stem from a woman in her forties or fifties who had recovered from COVID-19.

This chain uses TRBV6-6 with TRBJ2-3, with TRBD1 matching over 7 bases. From germline, CDR1 is MNHNY and CDR2 SVGAGI (reference sequence). The CDR3 runs to 16 residues. Germline trimming cut 5 bases from V and 0 bases from J; bases unmatched to any gene: 8. This chain's CDR3 is CASSTPNRGSTDTQYF. CDR3 DNA: TGTGCCAGCAGTACCCCCAACAGGGGTAGCACAGATACGCAGTATTTT.

The chain has TRBV5-4 and TRBJ2-3; D gene ambiguous. Trimming took 4 bases from V and 1 from J, leaving 13 bases between them. CDR1 is SGHNT, CDR2 YYREEE, per germline (reference sequence). The length of the CDR3 is 15 residues. CDR3: CASSSPGVGTDTQYF. CDR3 coding DNA: TGTGCCAGCAGCAGTCCTGGAGTCGGCACAGATACGCAGTATTTT. Filled out from reference TRBV5-4 and TRBJ2-3, the complete variable domain reads ETGVTQSPTHLIKTRGQQVTLRCSSQSGHNTVSWYQQALGQGPQFIFQYYREEENGRGNFPPRFSGLQFPNYSSELNVNALELDDSALYLCASSSPGVGTDTQYFGPGTRLTVL.

Remarks on this clone: Other DNA sequences of this sample code for an identical CDR3. The chain combines TRBV4-3 with TRBJ1-1, with D perhaps matching TRBD1 (5 bases). The CDR3 covers 14 residues. With 0 bases removed from V and 3 bases from J, the gap between germline ends came to 8 bases. The germline CDR1 and CDR2 sequences are LGHNA and YSLEER. CDR3 in amino acids: CASSQDFRDTEAFF. CDR3 in DNA: TGCGCCAGCAGCCAAGATTTCAGGGACACTGAAGCTTTCTTT.

CDR3 sequence reads: CASTSTGTGNSPLHF. The DNA of the CDR3 is TGTGCCAGTACCTCCACCGGGACAGGCAATTCACCCCTCCACTTT. V is TRBV19 and J is TRBJ1-6; 8 positions agree with TRBD1. Germline CDR1 LNHDA, CDR2 SQIVND (reference sequence). V was clipped by 7 bases and J by 7 bases; unmatched bases: 9. The CDR3 is 15 amino acids.

The chain employs TRBV10-3 and TRBJ2-3; 10 nucleotides match TRBD2. Unmatched junction bases numbered 4, after V lost 3 bases and J lost 4 bases. Germline values: CDR1 ENHRY, CDR2 SYGVKD. The CDR3 is made up of 15 amino acids. CDR3 sequence (DNA): TGTGCCATCAGTGACCTAGCGGGGGACCCAGATACGCAGTATTTT. Residues: CAISDLAGDPDTQYF.

The rearrangement uses TRBV7-2 and TRBJ2-3; a possible D gene is TRBD2 (6 bases). The CDR3 is 14 amino acids. Germline V gene data show CDR1 as SGHTA and CDR2 as FQGNSA. V was cut by 5 bases and J by 6 bases, with 15 bases left in between. The CDR3 region has the DNA TGTGCCAGCAGCATACGGACTATAACTGATACGCAGTATTTT. Translation: CASSIRTITDTQYF.

This chain connects TRBV29-1 to TRBJ2-3; D might be TRBD1 (5 bases). The CDR3 has 13 residues. The V end was cut by 0 bases, the J end by 4 bases, with 8 bases between. Germline CDR1 and CDR2: SQVTM and ANQGSEA. CDR3 region: CSVEDPRADTQYF. The CDR3 DNA reads as TGCAGCGTTGAAGATCCCAGGGCAGATACGCAGTATTTT.

This clone has a single count. V usage is TRBV7-5 and J usage is TRBJ1-5. TRBV7-5 represents a pseudogene. CDR3 length: 16 residues. The CDR3 reads CVRSLAQRAANQPQHF. The CDR3 DNA follows: TGTGTCAGAAGCTTAGCCCAGAGGGCCGCTAATCAGCCCCAGCATTTT.

This clone was counted ten times or more. The V and J genes are TRBV27 and TRBJ1-5, with TRBD1 identical over 9 bases. There are 16 residues in the CDR3. After removal of 4 bases from V and 2 bases from J, the junction contained 6 bases not matched to a gene. CDR1 is MNHEY and CDR2 is SMNVEV in the germline V gene (reference sequence). Written as DNA, the CDR3 is TGTGCCAGCAGTTCCGGGGACAGGGTTGGCAATCAGCCCCAGCATTTT. It yields the protein CASSSGDRVGNQPQHF.

This clone has only one observation. The CDR3 loop is CAWSRVSNQPQHF. DNA of the CDR3: TGTGCCTGGAGCAGGGTTAGCAATCAGCCCCAGCATTTT. The gene calls are TRBV30 and TRBJ1-5; D possibly corresponds to TRBD1 (5 bases). CDR1 is GTSNPN, CDR2 SVGIG, per germline (reference sequence). The CDR3 loop spans 13 amino acids. V lost 3 bases and J 0 bases, leaving 6 bases between the germline ends.

This clone was seen only a few times. The gene calls are TRBV25-1 and TRBJ2-7, with a possible D match to TRBD2 (6 bases). The CDR3 sequence is 13 residues long. The V end lost 4 bases, the J end lost 7 bases, and 14 bases lay between the germline ends. Germline CDR1 MGHDK, CDR2 SYGVNS. The CDR3 protein is CASSAGSRGEQYF. CDR3 sequence (DNA): TGTGCCAGCAGTGCCGGGAGTCGTGGGGAGCAGTACTTC.

The genes are TRBV4-3 and TRBJ1-6; TRBD1 aligns across 12 bases. Germline V gene sequence: CDR1 LGHNA, CDR2 YSLEER. CDR3 length equals 17 residues. After removal of 2 bases from V and 8 bases from J, the junction contained 7 bases not matched to a gene. The CDR3 DNA reads as TGCGCCAGCAGCCAACGGTACGGGACAGGGGGCGATTCACCCCTCCACTTT. Its protein is CASSQRYGTGGDSPLHF.

V gene TRBV29-1 combines with J gene TRBJ1-3; D possibly corresponds to TRBD2 (6 bases). TRBJ2-2 matches the DNA end more closely, so the J call is doubtful. There are 15 residues in the CDR3. The germline V gene has CDR1 SQVTM and CDR2 ANQGSEA. The CDR3 loop is CSVRRRERNTGELFF. The DNA of the CDR3 is TGCAGCGTGAGACGGAGGGAAAGGAACACCGGGGAGCTGTTTTTT.

The chain joins TRBV20-1 to TRBJ2-3; D is undetermined. Trimming cost V 6 bases and J 8 bases, with 9 bases left between them. The CDR3 spans 10 residues. Germline assignment: CDR1 DFQATT and CDR2 SNEGSKA (reference sequence). CDR3 sequence (DNA): TGCAGTGCCCAGGCAGGTACGCAGTATTTT. Its translation: CSAQAGTQYF.

V is TRBV19 and J is TRBJ2-7, with 13 bases identical to TRBD2. This CDR3 contains 15 residues. V shed 5 bases and J 4 bases; nucleotides not matched to a gene: 5. Germline CDR1 is LNHDA and CDR2 is SQIVND (reference sequence). The CDR3 here is CASSGGLAGPYEQYF. In DNA, the CDR3 is TGTGCCAGTAGTGGGGGACTAGCGGGACCTTACGAGCAGTACTTC.

The chain links TRBV5-1 to TRBJ1-1, with TRBD1 matching over 11 bases. The germline gives CDR1 SGHRS, CDR2 YFSETQ. The CDR3 loop spans 15 amino acids. V shed 2 bases, J shed 7 bases, and the junction held 7 bases outside the gene matches. The CDR3 loop is CASSFTGTGGLEAFF. CDR3 DNA: TGCGCCAGCAGCTTTACCGGGACAGGGGGTCTTGAAGCTTTCTTT.

This sequence joins TRBV4-3 and TRBJ1-6; TRBD1 matches at 7 bases. CDR1 is LGHNA and CDR2 is YSLEER in the germline V gene. The CDR3 extends over 14 amino acids. V shed 3 bases, J shed 8 bases, and the junction held 4 bases outside the gene matches. CDR3 bases: TGCGCCAGCAGCCAGACAGGGATGGATTCACCCCTCCACTTT. It encodes CASSQTGMDSPLHF.

The rearrangement uses TRBV2 and TRBJ2-1; D is uncertain. The CDR3 runs to 13 residues. CDR1 and CDR2 from the germline V gene are SNHLY and FYNNEI. Trimming stripped 6 bases from V and 10 bases from J, with 16 bases between. CDR3 region: CASRPLRNVEQFF. CDR3 DNA sequence: TGTGCCAGCAGGCCCTTGAGGAATGTGGAGCAGTTCTTC.

The rearrangement links TRBV5-4 to TRBJ2-3, with 8 bases lining up with TRBD2. There are 16 residues in the CDR3. From germline, CDR1 is SGHNT and CDR2 YYREEE (reference sequence). Unmatched junction bases numbered 18, after V lost 4 bases and J lost 11 bases. The CDR3 loop is CASSEGSSGSSRGQYF. CDR3 in DNA: TGTGCCAGCAGCGAGGGATCTAGCGGGTCTAGCAGGGGGCAGTATTTT.

The gene calls are TRBV5-1 and TRBJ2-5, with a possible D match to TRBD1 (5 bases). Germline V gives CDR1 SGHRS, CDR2 YFSETQ. V was shortened by 5 bases and J by 5 bases, with 19 bases between the two germline ends. The CDR3 runs to 15 residues. The CDR3 region has the DNA TGCGCCAGCAGAAAGGACACGACGCCCGGGGAGACCCAGTACTTC. Its translation: CASRKDTTPGETQYF.

The chain employs TRBV9 and TRBJ1-3; unclear D gene. In germline, CDR1 is SGDLS, CDR2 YYNGEE. The CDR3 length is 18 residues. With 0 bases removed from V and 0 bases from J, the gap between germline ends came to 16 bases. CDR3 sequence reads: CASSVATSGGSSGNTIYF. CDR3 in DNA: TGTGCCAGCAGCGTAGCCACCTCGGGTGGCAGCTCTGGAAACACCATATATTTT.

The chain links TRBV7-6 to TRBJ2-1; 9 nucleotides align to TRBD2. This CDR3 has 18 amino acids. Trimming took 6 bases from V and 4 from J; bases not matched to a gene: 16. Per germline, CDR1 SGHVS and CDR2 FNYEAQ. The CDR3 sequence: CASSLAGNSGRRYNEQFF. CDR3 nucleotide sequence: TGTGCCAGCAGTCTTGCGGGGAATAGCGGGAGACGATACAATGAGCAGTTCTTC.

CDR3 region: CASSSTGGRGETQYF. CDR3 nucleotides: TGTGCCAGCAGCTCAACAGGGGGCCGAGGAGAGACCCAGTACTTC. The chain joins TRBV7-3 to TRBJ2-5; TRBD1 agrees at 9 bases. V was pared by 4 bases and J by 4 bases, with 7 bases of the junction left unmatched. The CDR3 loop spans 15 amino acids. Per the germline V gene, CDR1 is SGHTA and CDR2 is FQGTGA.

The gene calls are TRBV6-2 or TRBV6-3 and TRBJ2-7, with D unclear. The CDR3 contains 14 residues. From germline, CDR1 is MNHEY and CDR2 SVGEGT. The V gene lost 2 bases and the J gene lost 0 bases, with 8 bases spanning the gap. The CDR3: CASSYGGVSYEQYF. The CDR3 DNA reads as TGTGCCAGCAGTTACGGCGGTGTCTCCTACGAGCAGTACTTC.

This clone has ten or more counts. This CDR3 is also generated by other DNA sequences in the sample. V and J are TRBV24-1 and TRBJ2-5; 10 nucleotides line up with TRBD1. The CDR3 is 15 residues long. Losses at the gene ends were 4 bases for V and 2 bases for J; bases not matched to a gene: 3. Per the germline V gene, CDR1 is KGHDR and CDR2 is SFDVKD. The CDR3 sequence is CATSERTGGQETQYF. As DNA, the CDR3 is TGTGCCACCAGTGAGCGGACAGGGGGGCAAGAGACCCAGTACTTC.